This is a list of T cell receptor beta chains from one sample in a study of cytomegalovirus exposure and HLA in healthy donors. Sequencing was performed with immunoSEQ multiplex PCR; in TCRdb, only in-frame clones are kept and a portion is missing. The sample carries 85,000 to 130,000 clones, roughly 70% recorded once. Sequencing input: PBMCs. The receptors were gathered from a male donor in good health and CMV-seropositive. CDR3s include the opening cysteine and the closing phenylalanine or tryptophan. The D gene is left open where the match is weak. For some rows the clone size is stated as once, few or many, or as a class when expanded; others skip it.

cdr3_nt | cdr3_aa | clone_size | j_call | v_call | d_call
TGTGCCAGCAGTAGACTAGCGGGGGGGCGAGATACGCAGTATTTT | CASSRLAGGRDTQYF | NA | TRBJ2-3 | TRBV2 | TRBD2
TGCGCCAGCAGGGGGACTGGAAAAGGTGGCTACACCTTC | CASRGTGKGGYTF | NA | TRBJ1-2 | TRBV4-1 | NA
TGTGCCAGCAGCCTGCGACTAGCGGGGGGATACAATGAGCAGTTCTTC | CASSLRLAGGYNEQFF | NA | TRBJ2-1 | TRBV5-4 | TRBD2
TGTGCCAGCAGTCAGGGGTTCTATGGCTACCCCTTC | CASSQGFYGYPF | NA | TRBJ1-2 | TRBV6-5 | NA
TGTGCCAGTAGTACTAGGACTGGGGCCAACGTCCTGACTTTC | CASSTRTGANVLTF | NA | TRBJ2-6 | TRBV19 | NA
TGCGCCAGCAGCTCGAGGGCCCAGGGGGTGGGAGCCTACGAGCAGTACTTC | CASSSRAQGVGAYEQYF | NA | TRBJ2-7 | TRBV5-1 | TRBD1
TGCGCCAGCAGCTATCGGACAGGTCTGGAGACCCAGTACTTC | CASSYRTGLETQYF | few | TRBJ2-5 | TRBV5-1 | TRBD1
TGTGCCAGCAGCCAAGTGATCGGGGGGGAGTACGAGCAGTACTTC | CASSQVIGGEYEQYF | NA | TRBJ2-7 | TRBV4-2 | TRBD2
TGTGCCAGCAGCTTAGCAGGGGTGGTCAGTGAGCAGTTCTTC | CASSLAGVVSEQFF | NA | TRBJ2-1 | TRBV7-8 | NA
TGTGCCAGCAGCTGGACATCGAACACCGGGGAGCTGTTTTTT | CASSWTSNTGELFF | NA | TRBJ2-2 | TRBV7-2 | NA
TGTGCCATTTCAAGGACAGCAACTAACTATGGCTACCCCTTC | CAISRTATNYGYPF | NA | TRBJ1-2 | TRBV6-5 | NA
TGTGCCAGCAGTGAACTCGCCAGGGGGCACGAGCAGTACTTC | CASSELARGHEQYF | NA | TRBJ2-7 | TRBV2 | TRBD1
TGTGCCAGCAGTTTATTTCCCCCCGCGGCGGGAGGTTCCTACGAGCAGTACTTC | CASSLFPPAAGGSYEQYF | NA | TRBJ2-7 | TRBV28 | TRBD2
TGTGCCAGCAGCCAAGATGCGGGGGCCCAGTACTTC | CASSQDAGAQYF | NA | TRBJ2-5 | TRBV14 | TRBD2
TGTGCCAGCAGCCAAGAGAATATCGGGTACGCGACAGATACGCAGTATTTT | CASSQENIGYATDTQYF | NA | TRBJ2-3 | TRBV14 | NA
TGTGCCAGCAGTTACTCCACCAACAGTCAGCCCCAGCATTTT | CASSYSTNSQPQHF | NA | TRBJ1-5 | TRBV6-5 | NA
TGTGCCAGCAGCGTGTCTAGCGGGGGCACAGATACGCAGTATTTT | CASSVSSGGTDTQYF | NA | TRBJ2-3 | TRBV9 | TRBD2